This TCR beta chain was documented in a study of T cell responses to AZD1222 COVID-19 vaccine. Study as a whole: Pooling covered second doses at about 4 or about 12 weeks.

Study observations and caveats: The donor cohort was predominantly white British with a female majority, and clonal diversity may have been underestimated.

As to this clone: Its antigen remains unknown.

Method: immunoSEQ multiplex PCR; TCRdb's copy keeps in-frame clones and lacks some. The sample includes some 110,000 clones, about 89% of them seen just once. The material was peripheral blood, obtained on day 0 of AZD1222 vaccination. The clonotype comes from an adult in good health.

CDR3 sequence reads: CASSFGGPYNEQFF. The CDR3 DNA sequence: TGTGCCAGCAGTTTTGGAGGGCCCTACAATGAGCAGTTCTTC. The V and J genes are TRBV27 and TRBJ2-1, with D perhaps matching TRBD2 (6 bases). The CDR3 runs to 14 residues. V dropped 3 bases and J dropped 2 bases, with 8 bases sitting between them. CDR1 is MNHEY and CDR2 is SMNVEV in the germline V gene (reference sequence).